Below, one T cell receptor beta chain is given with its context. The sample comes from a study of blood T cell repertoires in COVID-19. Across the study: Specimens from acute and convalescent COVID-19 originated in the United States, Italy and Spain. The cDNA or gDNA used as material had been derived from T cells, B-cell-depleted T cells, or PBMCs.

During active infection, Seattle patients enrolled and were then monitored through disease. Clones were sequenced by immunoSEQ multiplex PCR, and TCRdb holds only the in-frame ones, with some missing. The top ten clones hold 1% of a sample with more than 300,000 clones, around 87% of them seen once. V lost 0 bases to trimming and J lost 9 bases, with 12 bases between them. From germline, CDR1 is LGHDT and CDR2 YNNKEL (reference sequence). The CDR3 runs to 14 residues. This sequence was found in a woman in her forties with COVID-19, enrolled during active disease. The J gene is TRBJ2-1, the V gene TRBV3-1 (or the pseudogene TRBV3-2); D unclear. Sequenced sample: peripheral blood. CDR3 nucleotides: TGTGCCAGCAGCCAAGATCGGGTAACGTCTGAGCAGTTCTTC. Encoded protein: CASSQDRVTSEQFF.